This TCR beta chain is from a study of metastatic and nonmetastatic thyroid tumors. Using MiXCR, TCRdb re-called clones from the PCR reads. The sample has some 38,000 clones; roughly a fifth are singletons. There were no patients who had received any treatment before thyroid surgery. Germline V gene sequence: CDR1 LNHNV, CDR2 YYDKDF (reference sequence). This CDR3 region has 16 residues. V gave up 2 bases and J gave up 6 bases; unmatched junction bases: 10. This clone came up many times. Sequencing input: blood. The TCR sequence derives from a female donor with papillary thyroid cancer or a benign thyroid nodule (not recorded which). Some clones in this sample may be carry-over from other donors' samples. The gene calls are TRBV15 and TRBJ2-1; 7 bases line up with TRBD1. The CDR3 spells CATSRPPKGALNEQFF. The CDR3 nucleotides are TGTGCCACCAGCAGACCCCCAAAGGGGGCGCTCAATGAGCAGTTCTTC.